Listed below are T cell receptor beta chains from one sample, sequenced in a study of radiotherapy plus CTLA-4 blockade in lung cancer. Sequenced by immunoSEQ multiplex PCR; TCRdb stores in-frame clones only, minus some. The table lists 53,000 or so clones, around 69% of them singletons. The material was peripheral blood, obtained from a patient treated with radiotherapy plus ipilimumab. The receptors come from a human donor with non-small cell lung cancer who had stable disease on radiotherapy plus ipilimumab. The CDR3 runs from the conserved cysteine through the conserved F or W. Each record gives: V gene, J gene, clone size, CDR3 length, CDR3 protein. The size entry is marked missing in some rows and otherwise reads once, few, many or a size class.

>TRBV4-1|TRBJ1-5|-|15
CASGHETGGNQPQHF
>TRBV7-6|TRBJ1-1|-|14
CASSLGGPNTEAFF
>TRBV9|TRBJ1-3|-|16
CASSVAQGLSGNTIYF
>TRBV10-1|TRBJ2-2|-|14
CASSDGHDTGELFF
>TRBV5-1|TRBJ1-2|-|13
CASSSGQNYGYTF
>TRBV6-5|TRBJ1-2|once|14
CASRFGRINYGYTF
>TRBV2|TRBJ1-2|-|17
CASSERQGTLRNYGYTF
>TRBV19|TRBJ1-5|-|13
CASRTRPDQPQHF
>TRBV12-2|TRBJ1-6|-|22
CASRLRSAGSIGPTSYNSPLHF
>TRBV4-1|TRBJ2-5|-|17
CASSQRGAGRVEETQYF
>TRBV14|TRBJ1-6|-|14
CASSPTGLSSPLHF
>TRBV19|TRBJ2-1|-|15
CASSTKSPFYNEQFF
>TRBV2|TRBJ1-2|few|12
CASRDRGGGYTF
>TRBV4-3|TRBJ2-1|-|16
CASSQILPGGVDEQFF
>TRBV29-1|TRBJ1-2|-|12
CSGRQGAGGYTF
>TRBV29-1|TRBJ2-1|-|12
CSVEGLPNEQFF
>TRBV5-4|TRBJ2-7|-|13
CASSDDRGYEQYF
>TRBV18|TRBJ2-5|-|13
CASSPPTVDTQYF